These 18 T cell receptor beta chains came from one sample sequenced in a study of T cells in localized non-small cell lung cancer. The data were produced by immunoSEQ multiplex PCR, yet TCRdb's version contains in-frame clones alone and is incomplete. The sample records roughly 3,000 clones, around 26% being singletons. The sequencing used normal lung tissue next to the tumor, collected before any cancer treatment. The receptors originated from a female donor older than 55 with stage I squamous cell lung carcinoma.

This clone was observed a handful of times. This chain uses TRBV11-1 with TRBJ2-7; D might be TRBD2 (5 bases). CDR3 length: 15 amino acids. The V end lost 3 bases, the J end lost 0 bases, and 12 bases lay between the germline ends. CDR1 is SGHAT, CDR2 FQDESV, per germline (reference sequence). This CDR3 reads CASSLAWAGSYEQYF. For the CDR3, the DNA is TGTGCCAGCAGCTTGGCCTGGGCGGGCTCCTACGAGCAGTACTTC. Based on the CDR3 plus reference TRBV11-1 and TRBJ2-7, the full variable domain is EAEVAQSPRYKITEKSQAVAFWCDPISGHATLYWYRQILGQGPELLVQFQDESVVDDSQLPKDRFSAERLKGVDSTLKIQPAELGDSAMYLCASSLAWAGSYEQYFGPGTRLTVT.

The chain joins TRBV9 to TRBJ2-7; D is possibly TRBD2 (5 bases). V was cut by 7 bases and J by 4 bases, with 24 bases left in between. The CDR3 runs 16 residues. CDR1 SGDLS and CDR2 YYNGEE come from the germline V gene. CDR3 in amino acids: CASSGRPAESLYEQYF. The CDR3 coding sequence is TGTGCCAGCTCTGGAAGGCCAGCGGAGAGTCTTTACGAGCAGTACTTC.

The chain joins TRBV5-1 to TRBJ2-7; possible D gene TRBD1, 8 bases. The CDR3 totals 14 residues. V was pared by 4 bases and J by 4 bases, with 15 bases between. Germline V gives CDR1 SGHRS, CDR2 YFSETQ. CDR3 nucleotide sequence: TGCGCCAGCAGCATCGGACAGGGAGGGTACGAGCAGTACTTC. Translated, it gives CASSIGQGGYEQYF.

This chain connects TRBV5-1 to TRBJ1-1; unclear D gene. The CDR3 is made up of 14 amino acids. Germline CDR1 is SGHRS and CDR2 is YFSETQ. V gave up 4 bases and J gave up 1 base, with 11 bases separating them. The CDR3 DNA reads as TGCGCCAGCAGCGTCGGACGGACGAACACTGAAGCTTTCTTT. Encoded protein: CASSVGRTNTEAFF. The whole variable domain, filled in from reference TRBV5-1 and TRBJ1-1, reads KAGVTQTPRYLIKTRGQQVTLSCSPISGHRSVSWYQQTPGQGLQFLFEYFSETQRNKGNFPGRFSGRQFSNSRSEMNVSTLELGDSALYLCASSVGRTNTEAFFGQGTRLTVV.

The chain joins TRBV18 to TRBJ2-1; D gene uncertain. V lost 3 bases to trimming and J lost 1 base, with 10 bases between them. From germline, CDR1 is KGHSH and CDR2 LQKENI. This CDR3 has 15 amino acids. CDR3 DNA: TGTGCCAGCTCACCGCGGAGAGGATCCTACAATGAGCAGTTCTTC. This codes for CASSPRRGSYNEQFF.

This clone was seen a few times. This chain connects TRBV6-8 to TRBJ2-5, with TRBD1 identical over 9 bases. The germline V gene encodes CDR1 MNHGY and CDR2 SAAAGT. J was trimmed by 3 bases and V by 5 bases; bases with no gene match: 4. The CDR3 runs 14 residues. CDR3 sequence reads: CASSLRTGEETQYF. CDR3 in DNA: TGTGCCAGCAGTCTCCGGACAGGGGAAGAGACCCAGTACTTC.

This rearrangement joins TRBV6-8 to TRBJ2-1; possible D gene TRBD2, 5 bases. V lost 2 bases to trimming and J lost 1 base, with 9 bases between them. The CDR3 has 15 residues. Germline V gene lookup returns CDR1 MNHGY and CDR2 SAAAGT. The CDR3 DNA is TGTGCCAGCAGTTACGGTCTAGCTTCCTACAATGAGCAGTTCTTC. It yields the protein CASSYGLASYNEQFF.

This chain joins TRBV27 and TRBJ2-3; 7 nucleotides match TRBD2. Trimming cost V 5 bases and J 2 bases; bases outside gene matches: 4. Germline CDR1 reads MNHEY; CDR2 reads SMNVEV (reference sequence). This CDR3 has 14 residues. CDR3 nucleotide sequence: TGTGCCAGCAGTCCGACTAGCACCACAGATACGCAGTATTTT. Its translation is CASSPTSTTDTQYF.

A few counts support this clone. The rearrangement joins TRBV30 to TRBJ1-4; possibly TRBD1 for D (6 bases). The V gene lost 0 bases and the J gene lost 8 bases, with 16 bases spanning the gap. CDR3 length: 15 amino acids. Germline CDR1 reads GTSNPN; CDR2 reads SVGIG (reference sequence). The CDR3 region is CAWSVLGGQGEKLFF. The CDR3 nucleotides are TGTGCCTGGAGTGTACTGGGGGGGCAGGGAGAAAAACTGTTTTTT.

The chain is built from TRBV14 and TRBJ2-7, with TRBD2 matching 13 bases. The CDR3 consists of 17 residues. V trimming: 1 base; J trimming: 1 base; junction bases outside the gene matches: 4. Germline lookup yields CDR1 SGHDN and CDR2 FVKESK. CDR3 protein: CASSQGTSGRGSYEQYF. CDR3 bases: TGTGCCAGCAGCCAAGGGACTAGCGGGAGAGGATCCTACGAGCAGTACTTC.

This clone was seen only a few times. The J gene is TRBJ2-1, the V gene TRBV30, with TRBD1 identical over 10 bases. The CDR3 consists of 15 residues. CDR1 and CDR2 (germline): GTSNPN, SVGIG (reference sequence). Germline trimming cut 0 bases from V and 7 bases from J; bases unmatched to any gene: 6. The CDR3 coding sequence is TGTGCCTGGAGTGTACGACAGGGGGCTTGGAATGAGCAGTTCTTC. Translation: CAWSVRQGAWNEQFF.

This clone is labeled as medium-sized. The gene calls are TRBV11-3 and TRBJ2-7; 12 bases line up with TRBD1. The CDR3 is 17 residues long. Germline assignment: CDR1 SGHNT and CDR2 YENEEA. V shed 5 bases, J shed 3 bases, and the junction held 11 bases outside the gene matches. CDR3 DNA: TGTGCCAGCAGCCCCGGGACAGGGGGCGCGGAACTCTACGAGCAGTACTTC. Translating it yields CASSPGTGGAELYEQYF.

The CDR3 region is CASSPRHSATNEKLFF. For the CDR3, the DNA is TGTGCCAGCAGCCCGCGTCACTCAGCAACTAATGAAAAACTGTTTTTT. The chain couples TRBV11-3 to TRBJ1-4; D call uncertain. CDR1 and CDR2 from the germline V gene are SGHNT and YENEEA. V was pared by 5 bases and J by 0 bases, with 13 bases between. The CDR3 has 16 amino acids.

The rearrangement links TRBV30 to TRBJ2-7; D may correspond to TRBD1 or TRBD2 (5 bases each). The CDR3 length is 13 residues. Trimming removed 0 bases at V and 6 bases at J, with 12 bases between. The germline gives CDR1 GTSNPN, CDR2 SVGIG (reference sequence). The CDR3 sequence is CAWSVLGETEQYF. CDR3 bases: TGTGCCTGGAGTGTCCTGGGGGAGACCGAGCAGTACTTC. Supplemented by reference TRBV30 and TRBJ2-7, the full variable domain reads SQTIHQWPATLVQPVGSPLSLECTVEGTSNPNLYWYRQAAGRGLQLLFYSVGIGQISSEVPQNLSASRPQDRQFILSSKKLLLSDSGFYLCAWSVLGETEQYFGPGTRLTVT.

This clone is medium-sized in the sample. The rearrangement joins TRBV6-8 to TRBJ2-5, with TRBD2 matching 10 bases. The germline V gene encodes CDR1 MNHGY and CDR2 SAAAGT. V lost 8 bases, J lost 5 bases, and 17 bases stayed unmatched. The CDR3 runs to 17 residues. DNA of the CDR3: TGTGCCAGCGGGACTCCAGCGGGAGGGCAGGCGGGGGAGACCCAGTACTTC. It encodes CASGTPAGGQAGETQYF.

By share of the sample, this clone is large. The CDR3 reads CASSEGGFGDTGELFF. The CDR3 coding sequence is TGTGCCAGCAGTGAAGGCGGATTCGGAGATACCGGGGAGCTGTTTTTT. The rearrangement joins TRBV9 to TRBJ2-2, with D unclear. The ends were cut back, 5 bases at V and 5 bases at J, with 19 bases in the middle. The V gene's germline CDR1 is SGDLS and CDR2 YYNGEE. The CDR3 length is 16 residues.

This chain joins TRBV5-1 and TRBJ1-1; D not resolved. CDR1 and CDR2 (germline): SGHRS, YFSETQ. This CDR3 region has 14 residues. The V end lost 0 bases, the J end lost 5 bases, and 11 bases lay between the germline ends. This CDR3 reads CASSLDAGLTEAFF. The CDR3 nucleotides read TGCGCCAGCAGCTTGGATGCAGGTCTAACTGAAGCTTTCTTT.

V usage is TRBV1 and J usage is TRBJ2-2; TRBD2, as called in the table, went unchecked against the DNA. TRBV1 is described as a pseudogene. The CDR3 covers 14 residues. The CDR3 nucleotides read TGCGCCAGCAGAGGACTGGAGAACACCGGGGAGCTGTTTTTT. Its translation: CASRGLENTGELFF.